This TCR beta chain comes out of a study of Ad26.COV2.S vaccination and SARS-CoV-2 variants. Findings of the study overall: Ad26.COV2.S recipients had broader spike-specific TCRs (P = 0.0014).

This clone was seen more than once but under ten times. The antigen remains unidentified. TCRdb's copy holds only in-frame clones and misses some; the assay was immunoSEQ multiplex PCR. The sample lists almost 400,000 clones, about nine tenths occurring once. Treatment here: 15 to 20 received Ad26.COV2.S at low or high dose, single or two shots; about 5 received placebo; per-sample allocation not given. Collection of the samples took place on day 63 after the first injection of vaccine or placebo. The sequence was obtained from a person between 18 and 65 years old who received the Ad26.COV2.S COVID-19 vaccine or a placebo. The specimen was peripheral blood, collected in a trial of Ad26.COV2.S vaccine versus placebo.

The CDR3 sequence is CASSQGYNQPQHF. Here the CDR3 DNA reads TGTGCCAGCAGCCAAGGATACAATCAGCCCCAGCATTTT. The chain couples TRBV3-1 (or the pseudogene TRBV3-2) to TRBJ1-5; D is unresolved. The germline V gene has CDR1 LGHDT and CDR2 YNNKEL (reference sequence). Between the trimmed V and J ends, which lost 1 base and 3 bases, there was a span of 4 bases. This CDR3 is built from 13 residues.